This entry is about one TCR beta chain. How the authors handled the data: It was from reference gene primer amplification that nucleated cell counts were estimated. This table comes from immunoSEQ multiplex PCR, and its TCRdb copy is limited to in-frame clones, with some not included. The V and J calls and clone size are taken from that table; D and trimming were inferred from the DNA. This table has about 170,000 clones, around 83% appearing once. Deletions cut 4 bases from V and 3 bases from J, with 6 bases between. The CDR3 has 11 amino acids. Looked up from germline, CDR1 is SQVTM and CDR2 is ANQGSEA. Participants were aged roughly 18 to 95 years, lived in roughly 23 US areas, and enrolled virtually. This sample is drawn from a study of blood T cell repertoires in COVID-19. About the research overall: The United States, Italy and Spain supplied acute and convalescent COVID-19 samples.

The gene calls are TRBV29-1 and TRBJ2-5; D gene uncertain. Sequenced input: PBMCs or T cells enriched from blood (not recorded which). This clonotype was sampled from a woman in her 50s in a cohort exposed to, infected with or recovered from COVID-19 (not recorded which). As DNA, the CDR3 is TGCAGCGTTGCGAGAGAAGAGACCCAGTACTTC. It translates to CSVAREETQYF. Full variable domain (remainder filled in from reference TRBV29-1 and TRBJ2-5): SAVISQKPSRDICQRGTSLTIQCQVDSQVTMMFWYRQQPGQSLTLIATANQGSEATYESGFVIDKFPISRPNLTFSTLTVSNMSPEDSSIYLCSVAREETQYFGPGTRLLVL.